This T cell receptor (beta chain) was captured by sequencing in a study of blood T cells in healthy people across ages. Germline CDR1 is SQVTM and CDR2 is ANQGSEA. The germline V and J ends were trimmed by 4 bases and 5 bases, with 12 bases remaining between them. The CDR3 runs 13 residues. A second PCR, run for about 6 to 11 cycles, used a sample-barcoded 5' primer plus a J-beta primer mix. Every single cDNA molecule received a tag from a template-switch adaptor with 12 random nucleotides. All samples yielded 2.5 million or more CDR3-containing paired-end reads. TCRdb recomputed calls from the 5' RACE reads with MiXCR, one row per CDR3 protein. The sample gives over 1,500,000 distinct CDR3 sequences, roughly two fifths of which show up once; 23% is in the top ten. In each sample, at least 7 million PBMCs were isolated.

This TCR was recovered from a human donor in good health. Sequencing used blood. This chain uses TRBV29-1 with TRBJ2-1; D not resolved. Here the CDR3 reads CSVVGPEDNEQFF. CDR3 coding DNA: TGCAGCGTTGTAGGTCCGGAAGACAATGAGCAGTTCTTC.